A selection of T cell receptor beta chains follows, all from one sample in a study of cytomegalovirus exposure and HLA in healthy donors. Generated by immunoSEQ multiplex PCR, the TCRdb table keeps only in-frame clones and is missing some. The data contain about 200,000 clones, around 80% of them seen just once; the ten biggest clones take up 1.5% to 2%. Specimen: PBMCs. The receptors were gathered from a man over 45 in good health and CMV-seronegative. Each CDR3 is given with its conserved first and last residue. The order of the fields is CDR3 protein, CDR3 DNA, J gene, clone size, D gene, V gene, CDR3 length. D genes are given only for firm matches. Clone size is stated in some rows and not others, as once, few, many or a class when expanded.

CDR3aa: CATSSGPATNEKLFF
CDR3nt: TGTGCCACCAGCAGCGGTCCCGCAACTAATGAAAAACTGTTTTTT
j_gene: TRBJ1-4
abundance: few
d_gene: .
v_gene: TRBV15
len: 15

CDR3aa: CASSFPGRETQYF
CDR3nt: TGTGCCAGCAGTTTCCCAGGGCGAGAGACCCAGTACTTC
j_gene: TRBJ2-5
abundance: many
d_gene: .
v_gene: TRBV28
len: 13

CDR3aa: CASSRDKGTDTQYF
CDR3nt: TGTGCCAGCAGTCGGGACAAGGGCACAGATACGCAGTATTTT
j_gene: TRBJ2-3
abundance: .
d_gene: .
v_gene: TRBV7-8
len: 14

CDR3aa: CASSVNLAGTYNEQFF
CDR3nt: TGTGCCAGCAGCGTAAATCTAGCGGGAACCTACAATGAGCAGTTCTTC
j_gene: TRBJ2-1
abundance: .
d_gene: TRBD2
v_gene: TRBV9
len: 16

CDR3aa: CASSEDRGTAETQYF
CDR3nt: TGTGCCAGCAGTGAGGACAGGGGGACGGCGGAGACCCAGTACTTC
j_gene: TRBJ2-5
abundance: .
d_gene: TRBD1
v_gene: TRBV2
len: 15

CDR3aa: CASRDSKNEKLFF
CDR3nt: TGTGCCAGTAGGGACAGTAAAAATGAAAAACTGTTTTTT
j_gene: TRBJ1-4
abundance: few
d_gene: .
v_gene: TRBV19
len: 13

CDR3aa: CAWSVGGGGISQPQHF
CDR3nt: TGTGCCTGGAGTGTAGGGGGCGGCGGAATTAGTCAGCCCCAGCATTTT
j_gene: TRBJ1-5
abundance: few
d_gene: TRBD1
v_gene: TRBV30
len: 16

CDR3aa: CASSRALTYEQYF
CDR3nt: TGTGCCAGTAGTAGGGCACTTACCTACGAGCAGTACTTC
j_gene: TRBJ2-7
abundance: .
d_gene: .
v_gene: TRBV19
len: 13

CDR3aa: CASSPPGLAGAFSKNIQYF
CDR3nt: TGTGCCAGCTCACCACCGGGACTAGCGGGAGCATTTTCCAAAAACATTCAGTACTTC
j_gene: TRBJ2-4
abundance: few
d_gene: TRBD2
v_gene: TRBV18
len: 19

CDR3aa: CASSLARNTGELFF
CDR3nt: TGTGCCAGCAGCTTGGCCAGAAACACCGGGGAGCTGTTTTTT
j_gene: TRBJ2-2
abundance: .
d_gene: .
v_gene: TRBV5-4
len: 14

CDR3aa: CAWNPGGNSPLHF
CDR3nt: TGTGCCTGGAACCCGGGTGGGAATTCACCCCTCCACTTT
j_gene: TRBJ1-6
abundance: .
d_gene: .
v_gene: TRBV30
len: 13

CDR3aa: CASSVDRGGETQYF
CDR3nt: TGTGCCAGCAGCGTGGACAGGGGGGGGGAGACCCAGTACTTC
j_gene: TRBJ2-5
abundance: .
d_gene: TRBD1
v_gene: TRBV9
len: 14

CDR3aa: CAWSLQGISPQHF
CDR3nt: TGTGCCTGGAGTCTGCAGGGGATCTCGCCCCAGCATTTT
j_gene: TRBJ1-5
abundance: .
d_gene: .
v_gene: TRBV30
len: 13

CDR3aa: CASTRAPSGNWDNEQFF
CDR3nt: TGTGCCAGCACCCGGGCCCCAAGCGGGAATTGGGACAATGAGCAGTTCTTC
j_gene: TRBJ2-1
abundance: .
d_gene: TRBD2
v_gene: TRBV9
len: 17

CDR3aa: CASSYQRTSGTDEQFF
CDR3nt: TGTGCCAGCAGTTACCAAAGGACTAGCGGGACTGATGAGCAGTTCTTC
j_gene: TRBJ2-1
abundance: .
d_gene: TRBD2
v_gene: TRBV6-5
len: 16

CDR3aa: CASSELAGGAYEQYF
CDR3nt: TGTGCCAGCAGTGAATTGGCGGGAGGGGCCTACGAGCAGTACTTC
j_gene: TRBJ2-7
abundance: .
d_gene: TRBD2
v_gene: TRBV25-1
len: 15

CDR3aa: CASSLSGGHQETQYF
CDR3nt: TGTGCTAGCAGCTTAAGCGGGGGCCACCAAGAGACCCAGTACTTC
j_gene: TRBJ2-5
abundance: .
d_gene: TRBD2
v_gene: TRBV7-7
len: 15

CDR3aa: CASSQVPAKNTGELFF
CDR3nt: TGCGCCAGCAGCCAAGTGCCAGCGAAGAACACCGGGGAGCTGTTTTTT
j_gene: TRBJ2-2
abundance: few
d_gene: .
v_gene: TRBV4-1
len: 16

CDR3aa: CASSYASTQGTGEQYF
CDR3nt: TGTGCCAGCAGTTACGCCTCCACACAGGGGACTGGCGAGCAGTACTTC
j_gene: TRBJ2-7
abundance: .
d_gene: .
v_gene: TRBV6-6
len: 16

CDR3aa: CASSFTGPYNEQFF
CDR3nt: TGTGCCAGCAGTTTCACAGGACCCTACAATGAGCAGTTCTTC
j_gene: TRBJ2-1
abundance: .
d_gene: .
v_gene: TRBV28
len: 14

CDR3aa: CASRTHSRTSDYQPQHF
CDR3nt: TGTGCCAGCAGAACTCATAGTCGGACATCAGATTATCAGCCCCAGCATTTT
j_gene: TRBJ1-5
abundance: .
d_gene: .
v_gene: TRBV11-3
len: 17

CDR3aa: CASSLRLAGGEQFF
CDR3nt: TGTGCCAGCAGCTTACGACTAGCGGGAGGGGAGCAGTTCTTC
j_gene: TRBJ2-1
abundance: .
d_gene: TRBD2
v_gene: TRBV7-9
len: 14

CDR3aa: CASSFRGRYGYTF
CDR3nt: TGTGCCAGCAGTTTTCGGGGGAGATATGGCTACACCTTC
j_gene: TRBJ1-2
abundance: .
d_gene: .
v_gene: TRBV28
len: 13

CDR3aa: CASSHATGGLYEQYF
CDR3nt: TGCGCCAGCAGCCATGCAACAGGGGGACTCTACGAGCAGTACTTC
j_gene: TRBJ2-7
abundance: .
d_gene: TRBD1
v_gene: TRBV4-1
len: 15

CDR3aa: CASSRDSRSGANVLTF
CDR3nt: TGCGCCAGCAGCCGAGACTCCCGCTCTGGGGCCAACGTCCTGACTTTC
j_gene: TRBJ2-6
abundance: .
d_gene: .
v_gene: TRBV5-1
len: 16

CDR3aa: CASSLGGQFYGYTF
CDR3nt: TGTGCCAGCAGCCTGGGTGGGCAGTTCTATGGCTACACCTTC
j_gene: TRBJ1-2
abundance: few
d_gene: .
v_gene: TRBV7-9
len: 14

CDR3aa: CASSEGRQGYEKLFF
CDR3nt: TGTGCCAGCAGTGAGGGCAGGCAGGGGTACGAAAAACTGTTTTTT
j_gene: TRBJ1-4
abundance: .
d_gene: .
v_gene: TRBV2
len: 15

CDR3aa: CASSVRSLREGPTGELFF
CDR3nt: TGTGCCAGCAGCGTTCGGTCGTTGCGGGAGGGGCCTACCGGGGAGCTGTTTTTT
j_gene: TRBJ2-2
abundance: .
d_gene: TRBD2
v_gene: TRBV9
len: 18

CDR3aa: CASYRQPYEQYF
CDR3nt: TGTGCCAGCTACCGACAGCCCTACGAGCAGTACTTC
j_gene: TRBJ2-7
abundance: .
d_gene: .
v_gene: TRBV6-5
len: 12

CDR3aa: CASGKTGTGTDTQYF
CDR3nt: TGCGCCAGCGGGAAGACAGGAACCGGGACAGATACGCAGTATTTT
j_gene: TRBJ2-3
abundance: .
d_gene: .
v_gene: TRBV5-1
len: 15

CDR3aa: CASSLSAGLYEQYF
CDR3nt: TGTGCCAGCAGTTTGAGTGCAGGCCTCTACGAGCAGTACTTC
j_gene: TRBJ2-7
abundance: .
d_gene: .
v_gene: TRBV27
len: 14

CDR3aa: CASSIGGHVSNGYTF
CDR3nt: TGTGCCAGTAGTATAGGGGGACACGTATCGAATGGCTACACCTTC
j_gene: TRBJ1-2
abundance: .
d_gene: .
v_gene: TRBV19
len: 15

CDR3aa: CATSRVGARDEQYF
CDR3nt: TGTGCCACCAGCAGAGTAGGGGCTCGGGACGAGCAGTACTTC
j_gene: TRBJ2-7
abundance: few
d_gene: .
v_gene: TRBV15
len: 14

CDR3aa: CAWSVRGRVGYEQYF
CDR3nt: TGTGCCTGGAGTGTACGAGGCAGGGTGGGGTACGAGCAGTACTTC
j_gene: TRBJ2-7
abundance: .
d_gene: .
v_gene: TRBV30
len: 15

CDR3aa: CASSIRGSSGNTIYF
CDR3nt: TGTGCCAGCAGTATCAGGGGGAGCTCTGGAAACACCATATATTTT
j_gene: TRBJ1-3
abundance: .
d_gene: TRBD1
v_gene: TRBV27
len: 15

CDR3aa: CCAGEHNEQFF
CDR3nt: TGCTGCGCGGGGGAGCACAATGAGCAGTTCTTC
j_gene: TRBJ2-1
abundance: few
d_gene: TRBD2
v_gene: TRBV20-1
len: 11

CDR3aa: CASSLTRLAGVSETQYF
CDR3nt: TGTGCCAGCAGTTTAACCAGACTAGCGGGAGTATCAGAGACCCAGTACTTC
j_gene: TRBJ2-5
abundance: .
d_gene: TRBD2
v_gene: TRBV27
len: 17

CDR3aa: CASSSGQPNTGELFF
CDR3nt: TGCGCCAGCAGCTCCGGACAGCCAAACACCGGGGAGCTGTTTTTT
j_gene: TRBJ2-2
abundance: .
d_gene: .
v_gene: TRBV5-1
len: 15

CDR3aa: CASRYSPGQRNTEAFF
CDR3nt: TGTGCCAGCAGATACTCCCCGGGACAGCGGAACACTGAAGCTTTCTTT
j_gene: TRBJ1-1
abundance: .
d_gene: TRBD1
v_gene: TRBV6-6
len: 16

CDR3aa: CASSISQGSRNQPQHF
CDR3nt: TGTGCCAGTAGTATATCGCAGGGTTCGAGGAATCAGCCCCAGCATTTT
j_gene: TRBJ1-5
abundance: .
d_gene: .
v_gene: TRBV19
len: 16

CDR3aa: CASSLSGTWGTQPQHF
CDR3nt: TGTGCCAGCAGCTTGTCTGGGACATGGGGAACTCAGCCCCAGCATTTT
j_gene: TRBJ1-5
abundance: once
d_gene: .
v_gene: TRBV5-6
len: 16

CDR3aa: CASSLVGGGYTF
CDR3nt: TGTGCCAGCAGCTTGGTCGGCGGAGGCTACACCTTC
j_gene: TRBJ1-2
abundance: .
d_gene: .
v_gene: TRBV5-5
len: 12

CDR3aa: CASSLAHRGLQTEAFF
CDR3nt: TGTGCCAGCAGTTTAGCGCACAGGGGGCTGCAGACTGAAGCTTTCTTT
j_gene: TRBJ1-1
abundance: .
d_gene: TRBD1
v_gene: TRBV27
len: 16

CDR3aa: CASRRTGGEYGYTF
CDR3nt: TGTGCCAGCAGAAGGACAGGGGGAGAATATGGCTACACCTTC
j_gene: TRBJ1-2
abundance: .
d_gene: TRBD1
v_gene: TRBV5-4
len: 14

CDR3aa: CASSLTTGGPGNF
CDR3nt: TGTGCCAGCAGCTTGACGACGGGAGGGCCGGGAAACTTC
j_gene: TRBJ2-4
abundance: .
d_gene: TRBD2
v_gene: TRBV5-5
len: 13